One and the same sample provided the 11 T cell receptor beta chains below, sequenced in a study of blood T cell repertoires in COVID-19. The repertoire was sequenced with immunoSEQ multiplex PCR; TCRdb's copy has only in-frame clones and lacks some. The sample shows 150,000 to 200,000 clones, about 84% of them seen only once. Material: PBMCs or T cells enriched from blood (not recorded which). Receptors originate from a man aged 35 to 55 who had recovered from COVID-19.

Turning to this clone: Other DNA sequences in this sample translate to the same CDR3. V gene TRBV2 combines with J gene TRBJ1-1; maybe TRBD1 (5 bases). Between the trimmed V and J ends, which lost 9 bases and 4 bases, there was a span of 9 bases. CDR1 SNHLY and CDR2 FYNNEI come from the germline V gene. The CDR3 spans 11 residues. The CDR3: CARAGGTEAFF. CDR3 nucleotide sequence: TGTGCCAGAGCGGGGGGCACTGAAGCTTTCTTT.

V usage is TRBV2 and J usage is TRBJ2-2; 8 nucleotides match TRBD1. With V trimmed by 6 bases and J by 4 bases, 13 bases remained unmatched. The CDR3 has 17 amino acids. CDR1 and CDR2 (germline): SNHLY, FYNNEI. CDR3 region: CASSRGLATRGTGELFF. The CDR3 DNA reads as TGTGCCAGCAGCAGGGGGCTGGCCACTAGAGGCACCGGGGAGCTGTTTTTT.

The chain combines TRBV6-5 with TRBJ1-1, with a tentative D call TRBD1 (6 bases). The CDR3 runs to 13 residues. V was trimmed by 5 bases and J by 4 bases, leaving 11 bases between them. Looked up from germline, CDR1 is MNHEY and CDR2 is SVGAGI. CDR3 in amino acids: CASSPQGFTEAFF. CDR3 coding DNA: TGTGCCAGCAGTCCACAGGGCTTCACTGAAGCTTTCTTT.

The CDR3 region is CSASLGGAADTQYF. The CDR3 nucleotides read TGCAGTGCTAGTCTTGGGGGCGCCGCAGATACGCAGTATTTT. V is TRBV20-1 and J is TRBJ2-3; tentatively, D is TRBD1 (6 bases). Per the germline V gene, CDR1 is DFQATT and CDR2 is SNEGSKA (reference sequence). The CDR3 extends over 14 amino acids. Between the trimmed V and J ends, which lost 3 bases and 4 bases, there was a span of 14 bases.

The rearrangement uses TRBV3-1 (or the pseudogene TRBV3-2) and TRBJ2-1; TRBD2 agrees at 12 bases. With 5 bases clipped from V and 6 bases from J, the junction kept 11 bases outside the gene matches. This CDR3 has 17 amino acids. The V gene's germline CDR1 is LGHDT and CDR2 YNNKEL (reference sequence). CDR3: CASSFRTLAGGRNEQFF. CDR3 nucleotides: TGTGCCAGCAGCTTCCGGACGCTAGCGGGGGGGCGCAATGAGCAGTTCTTC.

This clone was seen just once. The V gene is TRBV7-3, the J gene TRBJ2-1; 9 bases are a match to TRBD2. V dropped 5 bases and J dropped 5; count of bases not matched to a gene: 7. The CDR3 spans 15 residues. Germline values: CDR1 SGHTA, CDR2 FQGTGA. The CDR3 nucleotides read TGTGCCAGCAGCGAGACCCCTAGCGGGAACAATGAGCAGTTCTTC. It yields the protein CASSETPSGNNEQFF.

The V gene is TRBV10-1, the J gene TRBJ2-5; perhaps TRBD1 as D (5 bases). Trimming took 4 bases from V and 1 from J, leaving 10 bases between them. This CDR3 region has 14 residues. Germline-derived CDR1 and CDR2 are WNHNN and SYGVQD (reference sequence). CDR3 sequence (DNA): TGCGCCAGCAGTGCCAGGGTGGGCCAAGAGACCCAGTACTTC. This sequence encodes CASSARVGQETQYF.

The CDR3 coding sequence is TGTGCCAGCAGTCCGACACCGACCTACGAGCAGTACTTC. It is translated as CASSPTPTYEQYF. The V gene is TRBV5-6, the J gene TRBJ2-7, with D uncertain. The CDR3 runs 13 residues. The germline gives CDR1 SGHDT, CDR2 YYEEEE. The V and J ends lost 5 bases and 2 bases respectively, with 11 bases between them.

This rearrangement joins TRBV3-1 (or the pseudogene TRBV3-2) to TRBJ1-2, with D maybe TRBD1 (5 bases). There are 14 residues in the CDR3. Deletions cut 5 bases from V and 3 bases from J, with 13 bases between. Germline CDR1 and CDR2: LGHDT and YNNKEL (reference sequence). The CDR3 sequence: CASSRQGIHYGYTF. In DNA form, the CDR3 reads TGTGCCAGCAGCAGGCAGGGCATCCACTATGGCTACACCTTC.

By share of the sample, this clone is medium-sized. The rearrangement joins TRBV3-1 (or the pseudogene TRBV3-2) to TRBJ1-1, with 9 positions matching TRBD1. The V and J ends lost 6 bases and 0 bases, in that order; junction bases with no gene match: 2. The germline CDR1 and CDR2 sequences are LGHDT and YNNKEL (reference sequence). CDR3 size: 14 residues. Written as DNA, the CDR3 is TGTGCCAGCAGGCACAGGGGGCTGAACACTGAAGCTTTCTTT. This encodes CASRHRGLNTEAFF.

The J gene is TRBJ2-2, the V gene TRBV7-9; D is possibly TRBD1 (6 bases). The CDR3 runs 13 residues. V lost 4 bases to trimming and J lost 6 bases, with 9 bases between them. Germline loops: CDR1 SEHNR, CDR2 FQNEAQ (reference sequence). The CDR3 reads CASSSQGAGELFF. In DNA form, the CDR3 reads TGTGCCAGCAGCTCACAGGGAGCCGGGGAGCTGTTTTTT. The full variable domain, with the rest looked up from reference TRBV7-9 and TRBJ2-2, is DTGVSQNPRHKITKRGQNVTFRCDPISEHNRLYWYRQTLGQGPEFLTYFQNEAQLEKSRLLSDRFSAERPKGSFSTLEIQRTEQGDSAMYLCASSSQGAGELFFGEGSRLTVL.